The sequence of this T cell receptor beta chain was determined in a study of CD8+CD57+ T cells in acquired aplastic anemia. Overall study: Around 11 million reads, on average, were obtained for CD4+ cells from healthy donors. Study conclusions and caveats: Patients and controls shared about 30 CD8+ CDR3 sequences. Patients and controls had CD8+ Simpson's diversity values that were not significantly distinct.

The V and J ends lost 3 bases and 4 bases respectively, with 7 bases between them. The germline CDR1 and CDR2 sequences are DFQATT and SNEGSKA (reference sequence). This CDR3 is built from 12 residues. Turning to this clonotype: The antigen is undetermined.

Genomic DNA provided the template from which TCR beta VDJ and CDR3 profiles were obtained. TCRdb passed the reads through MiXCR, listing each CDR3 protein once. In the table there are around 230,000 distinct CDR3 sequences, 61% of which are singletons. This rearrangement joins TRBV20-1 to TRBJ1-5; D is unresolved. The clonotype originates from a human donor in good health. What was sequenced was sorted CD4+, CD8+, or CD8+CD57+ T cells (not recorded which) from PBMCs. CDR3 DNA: TGCAGTGCTAGCGCCGCTAATCAGCCCCAGCATTTT. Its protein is CSASAANQPQHF.